The subject of this entry is one TCR beta chain. This sample is drawn from a study of T cell responses to AZD1222 COVID-19 vaccine. Profiled with immunoSEQ multiplex PCR; TCRdb holds only in-frame clones, not every one. The sample includes tens of thousands of clones, over 75% of them seen just once. The source of this sequence is an adult who received the AZD1222 COVID-19 vaccine. The sample was peripheral blood, taken 28 days after the second AZD1222 dose.

Here the CDR3 reads CASSLSTGYPGANVLTF. CDR3 nucleotide sequence: TGTGCCAGTAGTTTGAGTACAGGGTACCCCGGGGCCAACGTCCTGACTTTC. The chain is built from TRBV19 and TRBJ2-6, with a weak D call TRBD1 (6 bases). This CDR3 has 17 residues. Germline V gene data show CDR1 as LNHDA and CDR2 as SQIVND (reference sequence). V lost 5 bases and J 4 bases, leaving 18 bases between the germline ends.